This T cell receptor (beta chain) came from a study of technical replicates of blood from a handful of donors. In germline, CDR1 is KGHSH, CDR2 LQKENI. V was trimmed by 2 bases and J by 5 bases, leaving 12 bases between them. The CDR3 runs 14 residues. Assay used: immunoSEQ multiplex PCR; TCRdb lists only in-frame clones, some missing. In the table there are about 66,000 clones, 91% of which are singletons. Sequenced: PBMCs. V usage is TRBV18 and J usage is TRBJ2-5; D gene ambiguous. This receptor was taken from a human donor in good health. Some clones in this sample may be carry-over from other donors' samples. The CDR3 DNA is TGTGCCAGCTCACCAATGTCAGAGAGGGAGACCCAGTACTTC. Encoded protein: CASSPMSERETQYF.